Listed here are 28 T cell receptor beta chains from one sample, sequenced in a study of blood T cell repertoires in COVID-19. Measured with immunoSEQ multiplex PCR; TCRdb has only the in-frame clones, and not every one. Among about 110,000 clones listed, about 79% were seen once. The source material was peripheral blood. These receptors were taken from a man at least 80 years old with COVID-19, enrolled during active disease.

This chain links TRBV28 with TRBJ2-1; 8 bases align to TRBD2. The trim removed 1 base at V and 3 bases at J, leaving 5 bases unmatched. Germline CDR1 and CDR2: MDHEN and SYDVKM. This CDR3 spans 16 amino acids. The CDR3 region is CASSLFVAGYYNEQFF. CDR3 sequence (DNA): TGTGCCAGCAGTTTATTTGTAGCGGGATACTACAATGAGCAGTTCTTC.

The V gene is TRBV12-3 or TRBV12-4, the J gene TRBJ2-5; TRBD2 matches 9 bases. The CDR3 spans 13 residues. Trimming at V came to 8 bases and at J to 5 bases, leaving 6 bases not matched to a gene. CDR3 amino acids: CASGSGRRETQYF. As DNA, the CDR3 is TGTGCCAGCGGTAGCGGGAGAAGGGAGACCCAGTACTTC.

This chain connects TRBV19 to TRBJ2-1; tentative D call: TRBD2 (6 bases). This CDR3 is 14 amino acids long. Trimming shortened V by 9 bases and J by 5 bases, and 17 bases separated the two germline ends. The germline V gene has CDR1 LNHDA and CDR2 SQIVND (reference sequence). In nucleotides, the CDR3 is TGTGCCAGCGCCAGCCGGGACTTTGACAATGAGCAGTTCTTC. Amino acid sequence: CASASRDFDNEQFF.

J is TRBJ1-3 and V is TRBV29-1, with D possibly TRBD1 on 5 matching bases. From germline, CDR1 is SQVTM and CDR2 ANQGSEA. The germline V and J ends were trimmed by 3 bases and 0 bases, with 9 bases remaining between them. The CDR3 sequence is 14 residues long. The CDR3 region has the DNA TGCAGCGTTGACAAGGGGATCTCTGGAAACACCATATATTTT. Translated: CSVDKGISGNTIYF.

V is TRBV19 and J is TRBJ2-5; 9 positions agree with TRBD2. The CDR3 contains 19 residues. The germline V gene has CDR1 LNHDA and CDR2 SQIVND (reference sequence). V shed 5 bases and J 4 bases; nucleotides not matched to a gene: 20. CDR3 protein: CASSPRGIGSGRLGETQYF. The CDR3 nucleotides read TGTGCCAGTAGTCCCCGTGGGATCGGTAGCGGGAGACTCGGAGAGACCCAGTACTTC.

DNA for the CDR3: TGCAGCGTTGGGGTCAGGGGGACCTATGGCTACACCTTC. This translates into CSVGVRGTYGYTF. J is TRBJ1-2 and V is TRBV29-1; TRBD1 agrees at 7 bases. After removal of 4 bases from V and 4 bases from J, the junction contained 6 bases not matched to a gene. The CDR3 loop spans 13 amino acids. Germline values: CDR1 SQVTM, CDR2 ANQGSEA.

The chain has TRBV7-8 and TRBJ2-7, with no clear D. Germline V gene data show CDR1 as SGHVS and CDR2 as FQNEAQ. The CDR3 consists of 15 residues. The germline V and J ends were trimmed by 6 bases and 2 bases, with 17 bases remaining between them. The CDR3, as DNA: TGTGCCAGCAGTTATGACTTGAGGAAAACCTACGAGCAGTACTTC. Amino acids: CASSYDLRKTYEQYF.

With regard to this clone: The junction does not match germline at one end; this may be a read error. The chain recombines TRBV7-7 with TRBJ2-3; no firm D call. Germline V CDR1 and CDR2: SSHAT, FNYEAQ (reference sequence). The CDR3 sequence is 13 residues long. The CDR3 DNA sequence: TGTGCTAGCAGCTTAGGAGTGCGCGATACGCAGTATTTT. Protein sequence: CASSLGVRDTQYF. Looking up the rest from reference TRBV7-7 and TRBJ2-3 gives the full variable domain: GAGVSQSPRYKVTKRGQDVTLRCDPISSHATLYWYQQALGQGPEFLTYFNYEAQPDKSGLPSDRFSAERPEGSISTLTIQRTEQRDSAMYRCASSLGVRDTQYFGPGTRLTVL.

V is TRBV11-2 and J is TRBJ1-2, with D possibly being TRBD1 (6 bases). Per germline, CDR1 SGHAT and CDR2 FQNNGV. The V end was cut by 0 bases, the J end by 5 bases, with 13 bases between. The CDR3 loop spans 15 amino acids. The CDR3 sequence: CASSLDQGRGYGYTF. In DNA, the CDR3 is TGTGCCAGCAGCTTAGATCAGGGGCGAGGGTATGGCTACACCTTC.

The chain has TRBV4-3 and TRBJ2-1; D is undetermined. Germline loops: CDR1 LGHNA, CDR2 YSLEER. Between the trimmed V and J ends, which lost 5 bases and 0 bases, there was a span of 8 bases. The CDR3 consists of 14 residues. The CDR3 bases are TGCGCCAGCAGCGGGCCAAACTCCTACAATGAGCAGTTCTTC. Its translation: CASSGPNSYNEQFF.

V usage is TRBV15 and J usage is TRBJ2-3, with 8 positions matching TRBD2. The CDR3 length is 13 residues. V trimming: 5 bases; J trimming: 4 bases; junction bases outside the gene matches: 2. CDR1 and CDR2 (germline): LNHNV, YYDKDF (reference sequence). This chain's CDR3 is CATSRGGSDTQYF. The DNA for the CDR3 is TGTGCCACCAGCCGGGGGGGGTCAGATACGCAGTATTTT.

This clone was seen only once. This chain connects TRBV28 to TRBJ2-3; 9 bases map to TRBD2. Losses at the gene ends were 3 bases for V and 3 bases for J; bases not matched to a gene: 4. This CDR3 has 15 amino acids. Germline lookup yields CDR1 MDHEN and CDR2 SYDVKM. The DNA of the CDR3 is TGTGCCAGCAGTTTGCTAGCGGGGACGACAGATACGCAGTATTTT. Amino acids: CASSLLAGTTDTQYF.

V usage is TRBV27 and J usage is TRBJ2-7; no clear D. The germline V gene encodes CDR1 MNHEY and CDR2 SMNVEV (reference sequence). The CDR3 length is 14 residues. V was shortened by 0 bases and J by 2 bases, with 8 bases between the two germline ends. CDR3 nucleotides: TGTGCCAGCAGTTTATCGGGCAGCACCTACGAGCAGTACTTC. It codes for CASSLSGSTYEQYF.

J is TRBJ2-2 and V is TRBV6-2 or TRBV6-3; 7 positions agree with TRBD2. There are 17 residues in the CDR3. Germline V CDR1 and CDR2: MNHEY, SVGEGT. V shed 0 bases, J shed 5 bases, and the junction held 9 bases outside the gene matches. The CDR3 bases are TGTGCCAGCAGTTACTCGAGGGCGGGAGACGCTACCGGGGAGCTGTTTTTT. It codes for CASSYSRAGDATGELFF.

V is TRBV11-2 and J is TRBJ2-1; 12 bases map to TRBD2. The CDR3 covers 15 residues. V gave up 4 bases and J gave up 7 bases; unmatched junction bases: 5. Germline CDR1 reads SGHAT; CDR2 reads FQNNGV. In DNA form, the CDR3 reads TGTGCCAGCAGCTCCCTAGCGGGAGGGTTTAATGAGCAGTTCTTC. Protein sequence: CASSSLAGGFNEQFF.

The gene calls are TRBV7-2 and TRBJ1-3; unclear D gene. The CDR3 runs 11 residues. From germline, CDR1 is SGHTA and CDR2 FQGNSA. V was trimmed by 5 bases and J by 8 bases, leaving 7 bases between them. The CDR3 loop is CASSLGYTIYF. For the CDR3, the DNA is TGTGCCAGCAGCCTCGGGTACACCATATATTTT.

The CDR3 region has the DNA TGTGCCAGCAGTTTAACACAGGGAGAAGGTTCTAATGAGCAGTTCTTC. The encoded protein is CASSLTQGEGSNEQFF. The V call is TRBV28, the J call TRBJ2-1, with D maybe TRBD1 (6 bases). The CDR3 is made up of 16 amino acids. From germline, CDR1 is MDHEN and CDR2 SYDVKM. With 2 bases removed from V and 7 bases from J, the gap between germline ends came to 18 bases.

This sequence joins TRBV19 and TRBJ1-5; 8 bases match TRBD1. The germline V gene has CDR1 LNHDA and CDR2 SQIVND (reference sequence). Trimming at V came to 0 bases and at J to 4 bases, leaving 17 bases not matched to a gene. There are 20 residues in the CDR3. CDR3 sequence (DNA): TGTGCCAGTAGTATAGATAGGTGGAGGGTCGGGACAGGTCGGAATCAGCCCCAGCATTTT. Protein: CASSIDRWRVGTGRNQPQHF.

In nucleotides, the CDR3 is TGTGCCAGCAGCCTACCGGGACAGCGCCCTAACTACTCCTATAATTCACCCCTCCACTTT. Translated: CASSLPGQRPNYSYNSPLHF. The V gene is TRBV9, the J gene TRBJ1-6, with TRBD1 identical over 7 bases. Germline values: CDR1 SGDLS, CDR2 YYNGEE. The trim removed 4 bases at V and 0 bases at J, leaving 16 bases unmatched. The CDR3 spans 20 residues.

The chain is built from TRBV5-4 and TRBJ2-7, with 7 bases matching TRBD2. The CDR3 is 15 amino acids. In germline, CDR1 is SGHNT, CDR2 YYREEE (reference sequence). The ends lost 2 bases at V and 2 bases at J; junction bases unmatched: 7. CDR3 DNA: TGTGCCAGCAGCTTCGCGGGGGAGAACCCCTACGAGCAGTACTTC. Protein sequence: CASSFAGENPYEQYF.

Turning to this clone: Different DNA sequences within this sample yield the same CDR3. The rearrangement joins TRBV6-5 to TRBJ1-6; tentative D call: TRBD1 (6 bases). Trimming stripped 2 bases from V and 7 bases from J, with 9 bases between. Germline CDR1 reads MNHEY; CDR2 reads SVGAGI. CDR3 length equals 14 residues. The CDR3 spells CASSYGQGNSPLHF. CDR3 bases: TGTGCCAGCAGTTACGGGCAGGGGAATTCACCCCTCCACTTT.

The chain links TRBV28 to TRBJ2-7; TRBD1 agrees at 10 bases. Trimming removed 1 base from V and 2 bases from J; junction bases left unmatched: 5. CDR1 is MDHEN and CDR2 is SYDVKM in the germline V gene. The CDR3 is 16 amino acids. CDR3 residues: CASSLSGTGDPYEQYF. The CDR3 DNA is TGTGCCAGCAGTTTATCTGGGACAGGGGACCCCTACGAGCAGTACTTC.

The CDR3 coding sequence is TGTGCCAGCAGTTTAGGGACAGGGGCTAACACTGAAGCTTTCTTT. Translating it yields CASSLGTGANTEAFF. The chain has TRBV27 and TRBJ1-1; 10 nucleotides agree with TRBD1. The CDR3 is made up of 15 amino acids. Germline loops: CDR1 MNHEY, CDR2 SMNVEV (reference sequence). J lost 2 bases, V lost 2 bases, and 2 bases had no gene match.

This clone has only a few counts. This rearrangement joins TRBV5-5 to TRBJ2-7, with 7 bases that match TRBD1. The J segment lost 2 bases and the V segment lost 2 bases, leaving 7 bases of the junction unmatched. CDR1 SGHKS and CDR2 YYEKEE come from the germline V gene (reference sequence). The CDR3 spans 15 residues. The CDR3 nucleotides are TGTGCCAGCAGCTTTCTCAGACAGGGTACCTACGAGCAGTACTTC. Protein: CASSFLRQGTYEQYF.

This clone appeared once. The chain uses TRBV6-5 and TRBJ1-6; D ambiguous. With 4 bases removed from V and 18 bases from J, the gap between germline ends came to 19 bases. This CDR3 region has 13 residues. The germline V gene has CDR1 MNHEY and CDR2 SVGAGI. CDR3 protein: CASSSGPGMIGHF. For the CDR3, the DNA is TGTGCCAGCAGTTCGGGCCCCGGGATGATAGGCCACTTT.

In the case of this clone: The junction and the germline gene differ at one end; a read error may be behind it. The chain links TRBV5-1 to TRBJ2-2; maybe TRBD2 (6 bases). CDR3 length: 15 residues. Germline lookup yields CDR1 SGHRS and CDR2 YFSETQ. Written as DNA, the CDR3 is TGCGCCAGCAGCCCCCTTGGGGGGAACACCGGGGAGTTGTTTTTT. It translates to CASSPLGGNTGELFF. The variable domain in full, with the rest retrieved from reference TRBV5-1 and TRBJ2-2, is KAGVTQTPRYLIKTRGQQVTLSCSPISGHRSVSWYQQTPGQGLQFLFEYFSETQRNKGNFPGRFSGRQFSNSRSEMNVSTLELGDSALYLCASSPLGGNTGELFFGEGSRLTVL.

The V and J genes are TRBV27 and TRBJ2-7, with D perhaps TRBD2 (9 bases). This CDR3 is 21 amino acids long. V lost 4 bases to trimming and J lost 2 bases, with 33 bases between them. Germline V CDR1 and CDR2: MNHEY, SMNVEV (reference sequence). This chain's CDR3 is CASSSRLRDRRGSGRTYEQYF. CDR3 nucleotides: TGTGCCAGCAGTTCACGCCTCCGGGACAGGAGAGGTAGCGGGAGAACCTACGAGCAGTACTTC.

V is TRBV6-1 and J is TRBJ2-7, with unresolved D. The germline gives CDR1 MNHNS, CDR2 SASEGT. The V and J ends lost 0 bases and 2 bases respectively, with 11 bases between them. This CDR3 is built from 15 residues. CDR3 residues: CASSEASGLAYEQYF. In nucleotides, the CDR3 is TGTGCCAGCAGTGAAGCTTCCGGGTTAGCCTACGAGCAGTACTTC.